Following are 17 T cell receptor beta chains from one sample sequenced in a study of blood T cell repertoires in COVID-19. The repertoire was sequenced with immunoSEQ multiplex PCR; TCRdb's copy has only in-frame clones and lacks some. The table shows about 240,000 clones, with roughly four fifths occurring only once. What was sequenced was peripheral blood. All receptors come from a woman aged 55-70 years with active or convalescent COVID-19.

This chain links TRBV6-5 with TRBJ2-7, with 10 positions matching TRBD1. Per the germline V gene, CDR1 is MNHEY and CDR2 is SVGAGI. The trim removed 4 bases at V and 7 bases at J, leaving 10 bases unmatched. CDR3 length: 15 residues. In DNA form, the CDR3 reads TGTGCCAGCAGTTCCCGGGACAGGGGAGGTTGGGAGCAGTACTTC. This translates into CASSSRDRGGWEQYF.

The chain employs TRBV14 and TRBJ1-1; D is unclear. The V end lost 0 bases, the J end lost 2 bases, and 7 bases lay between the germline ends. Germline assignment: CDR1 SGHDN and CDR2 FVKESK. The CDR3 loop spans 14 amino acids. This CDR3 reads CASSQDTSNTEAFF. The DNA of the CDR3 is TGTGCCAGCAGCCAAGATACCAGTAACACTGAAGCTTTCTTT.

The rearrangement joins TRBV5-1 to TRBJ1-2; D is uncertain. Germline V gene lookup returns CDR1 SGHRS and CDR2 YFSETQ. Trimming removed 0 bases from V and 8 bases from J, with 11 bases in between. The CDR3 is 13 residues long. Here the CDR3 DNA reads TGCGCCAGCAGCTTGGTAGGGAGTGAGGGCTACACCTTC. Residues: CASSLVGSEGYTF.

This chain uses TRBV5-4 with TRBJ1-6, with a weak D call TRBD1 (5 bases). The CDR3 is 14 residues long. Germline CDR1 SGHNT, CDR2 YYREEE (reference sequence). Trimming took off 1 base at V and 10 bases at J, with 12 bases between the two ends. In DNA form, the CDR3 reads TGTGCCAGCAGCTTGAGGGGCCAGGGATCACCCCTCCACTTT. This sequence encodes CASSLRGQGSPLHF. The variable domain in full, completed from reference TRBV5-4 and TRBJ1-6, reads ETGVTQSPTHLIKTRGQQVTLRCSSQSGHNTVSWYQQALGQGPQFIFQYYREEENGRGNFPPRFSGLQFPNYSSELNVNALELDDSALYLCASSLRGQGSPLHFGNGTRLTVT.

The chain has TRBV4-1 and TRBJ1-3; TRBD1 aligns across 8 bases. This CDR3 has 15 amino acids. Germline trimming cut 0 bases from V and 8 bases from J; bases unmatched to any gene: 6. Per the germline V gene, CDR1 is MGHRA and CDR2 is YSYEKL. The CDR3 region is CASSQDPGGRDTIYF. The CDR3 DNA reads TGCGCCAGCAGCCAAGATCCAGGGGGCCGTGACACCATATATTTT.

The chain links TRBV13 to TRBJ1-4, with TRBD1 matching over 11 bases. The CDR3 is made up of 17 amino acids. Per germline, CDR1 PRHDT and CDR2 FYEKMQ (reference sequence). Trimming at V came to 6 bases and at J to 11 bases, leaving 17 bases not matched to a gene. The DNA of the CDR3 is TGTGCCAGCAGGACCGGAGGACAGGGGGCTTTCTCCGGCAAACTGTTTTTT. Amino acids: CASRTGGQGAFSGKLFF.

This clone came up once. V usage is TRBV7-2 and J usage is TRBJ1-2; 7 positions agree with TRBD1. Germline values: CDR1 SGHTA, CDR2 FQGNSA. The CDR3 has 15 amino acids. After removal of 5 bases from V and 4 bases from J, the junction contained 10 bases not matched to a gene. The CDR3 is CASSALGTAGYGYTF. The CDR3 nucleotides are TGTGCCAGCAGCGCCCTCGGGACAGCAGGCTATGGCTACACCTTC. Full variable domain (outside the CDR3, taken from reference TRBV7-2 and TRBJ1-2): GAGVSQSPSNKVTEKGKDVELRCDPISGHTALYWYRQSLGQGLEFLIYFQGNSAPDKSGLPSDRFSAERTGGSVSTLTIQRTQQEDSAVYLCASSALGTAGYGYTFGSGTRLTVV.

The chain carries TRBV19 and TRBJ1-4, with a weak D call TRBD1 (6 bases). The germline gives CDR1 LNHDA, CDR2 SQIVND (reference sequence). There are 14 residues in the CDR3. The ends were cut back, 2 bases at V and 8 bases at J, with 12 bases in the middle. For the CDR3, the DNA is TGTGCCAGTAGTATACAGGGGAGTGGAGAAAAACTGTTTTTT. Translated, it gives CASSIQGSGEKLFF.

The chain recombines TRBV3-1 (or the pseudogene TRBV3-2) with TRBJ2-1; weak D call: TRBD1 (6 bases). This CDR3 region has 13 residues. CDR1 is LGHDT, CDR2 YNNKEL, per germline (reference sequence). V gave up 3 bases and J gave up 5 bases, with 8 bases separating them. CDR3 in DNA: TGTGCCAGCAGCCAGAGGGGGAACAATGAGCAGTTCTTC. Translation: CASSQRGNNEQFF.

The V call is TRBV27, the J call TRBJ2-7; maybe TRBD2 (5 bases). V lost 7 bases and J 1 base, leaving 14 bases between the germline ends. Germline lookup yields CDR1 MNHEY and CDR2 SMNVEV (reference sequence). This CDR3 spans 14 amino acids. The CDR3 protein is CASTPRGGSYEQYF. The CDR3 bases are TGTGCCAGCACCCCTCGTGGAGGTTCCTACGAGCAGTACTTC.

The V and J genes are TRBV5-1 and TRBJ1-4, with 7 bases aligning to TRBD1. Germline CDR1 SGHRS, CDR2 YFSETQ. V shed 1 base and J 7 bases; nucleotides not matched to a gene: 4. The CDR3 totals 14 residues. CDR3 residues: CASSLRQGGEKLFF. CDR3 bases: TGCGCCAGCAGCTTGAGACAGGGAGGTGAAAAACTGTTTTTT.

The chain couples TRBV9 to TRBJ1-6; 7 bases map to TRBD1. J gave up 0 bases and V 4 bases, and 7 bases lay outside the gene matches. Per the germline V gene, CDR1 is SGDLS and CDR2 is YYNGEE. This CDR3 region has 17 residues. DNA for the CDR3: TGTGCCAGCAGCCACAGGGGCCGTCCCTCCTATAATTCACCCCTCCACTTT. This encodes CASSHRGRPSYNSPLHF.

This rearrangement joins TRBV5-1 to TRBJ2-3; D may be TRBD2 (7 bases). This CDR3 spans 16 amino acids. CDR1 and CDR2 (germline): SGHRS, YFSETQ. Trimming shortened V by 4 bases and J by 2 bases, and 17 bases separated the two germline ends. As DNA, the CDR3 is TGCGCCAGCAGCCCATCTGCGGGGGCCCCCACAGATACGCAGTATTTT. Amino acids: CASSPSAGAPTDTQYF.

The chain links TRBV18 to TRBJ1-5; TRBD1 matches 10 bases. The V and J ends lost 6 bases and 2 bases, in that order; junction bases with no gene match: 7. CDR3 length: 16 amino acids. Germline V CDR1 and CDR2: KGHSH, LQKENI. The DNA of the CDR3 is TGTGCCAGCTCTGGAGCCGGGACAGGGGGCAATCAGCCCCAGCATTTT. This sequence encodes CASSGAGTGGNQPQHF.

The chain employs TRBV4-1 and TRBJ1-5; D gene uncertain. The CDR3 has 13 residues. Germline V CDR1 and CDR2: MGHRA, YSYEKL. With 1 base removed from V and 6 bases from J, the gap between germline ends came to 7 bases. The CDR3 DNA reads TGCGCCAGCAGCCAAGCTTTGAGTCAGCCCCAGCATTTT. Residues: CASSQALSQPQHF.

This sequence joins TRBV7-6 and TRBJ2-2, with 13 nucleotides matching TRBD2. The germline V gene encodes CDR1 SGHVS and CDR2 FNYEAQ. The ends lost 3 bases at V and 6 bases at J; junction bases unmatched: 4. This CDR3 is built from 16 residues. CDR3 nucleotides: TGTGCCAGCAGCTTTACTAGCGGGGGGGCCTCCGGGGAGCTGTTTTTT. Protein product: CASSFTSGGASGELFF. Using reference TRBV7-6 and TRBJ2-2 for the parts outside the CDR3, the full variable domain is GAGVSQSPRYKVTKRGQDVALRCDPISGHVSLYWYRQALGQGPEFLTYFNYEAQQDKSGLPNDRFSAERPEGSISTLTIQRTEQRDSAMYRCASSFTSGGASGELFFGEGSRLTVL.

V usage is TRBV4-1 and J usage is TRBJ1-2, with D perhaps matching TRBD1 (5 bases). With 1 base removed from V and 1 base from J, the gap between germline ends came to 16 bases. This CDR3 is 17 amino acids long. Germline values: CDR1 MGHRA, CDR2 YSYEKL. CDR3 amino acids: CASSQAGVSTFNYGYTF. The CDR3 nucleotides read TGCGCCAGCAGCCAAGCGGGGGTTTCTACATTTAACTATGGCTACACCTTC.